This passage covers 13 T cell receptor beta chains from one sample sequenced in a study of blood T cell repertoires in COVID-19. Assay: immunoSEQ multiplex PCR; the TCRdb copy retains only in-frame clones and omits some. The sample shows about 220,000 clones, roughly nine tenths of them seen only once. The sequenced material came from peripheral blood. The receptors shown here come from a man aged 40-49 years with active or convalescent COVID-19.

Of note for this clone: In the same sample, other DNA sequences code for this CDR3. The V call is TRBV5-1, the J call TRBJ2-5; maybe TRBD2 (5 bases). The V and J ends lost 2 bases and 4 bases respectively, with 9 bases between them. Germline V CDR1 and CDR2: SGHRS, YFSETQ. This CDR3 is 13 amino acids long. The CDR3 bases are TGCGCCAGCAGCTTAGGCGGGCGAGAGACCCAGTACTTC. It yields the protein CASSLGGRETQYF. Filled out from reference TRBV5-1 and TRBJ2-5, the complete variable domain reads KAGVTQTPRYLIKTRGQQVTLSCSPISGHRSVSWYQQTPGQGLQFLFEYFSETQRNKGNFPGRFSGRQFSNSRSEMNVSTLELGDSALYLCASSLGGRETQYFGPGTRLLVL.

The chain uses TRBV2 and TRBJ1-2, with 8 bases lining up with TRBD1. This CDR3 region has 19 residues. J was trimmed by 4 bases and V by 3 bases; bases with no gene match: 19. CDR1 and CDR2 from the germline V gene are SNHLY and FYNNEI. DNA of the CDR3: TGTGCCAGCAGTGAGCCCACAACAGGGGGTTGGGATTACGGCTATGGCTACACCTTC. Its protein product is CASSEPTTGGWDYGYGYTF. The full variable domain, with the rest looked up from reference TRBV2 and TRBJ1-2, is EPEVTQTPSHQVTQMGQEVILRCVPISNHLYFYWYRQILGQKVEFLVSFYNNEISEKSEIFDDQFSVERPDGSNFTLKIRSTKLEDSAMYFCASSEPTTGGWDYGYGYTFGSGTRLTVV.

V usage is TRBV7-7 and J usage is TRBJ2-1; the match to TRBD2 covers 12 bases. V shed 6 bases and J 5 bases; nucleotides not matched to a gene: 5. CDR3 size: 15 residues. Looked up from germline, CDR1 is SSHAT and CDR2 is FNYEAQ (reference sequence). CDR3 in amino acids: CASSFRLAGDNEQFF. For the CDR3, the DNA is TGTGCCAGCAGTTTCAGACTAGCGGGGGACAATGAGCAGTTCTTC.

The V call is TRBV5-4, the J call TRBJ2-5; 10 nucleotides line up with TRBD1. CDR1 is SGHNT, CDR2 YYREEE, per germline (reference sequence). V gave up 4 bases and J gave up 5 bases; unmatched junction bases: 5. The CDR3 spans 14 residues. CDR3 amino acids: CASSEGQGRETQYF. The CDR3 region has the DNA TGTGCCAGCAGCGAGGGACAGGGGCGGGAGACCCAGTACTTC.

This clone has only a few counts. The chain employs TRBV27 and TRBJ1-1; no firm D call. Germline V gene lookup returns CDR1 MNHEY and CDR2 SMNVEV (reference sequence). The ends were cut back, 6 bases at V and 3 bases at J, with 14 bases in the middle. This CDR3 comprises 14 residues. CDR3 sequence: CASSPAGMYTEAFF. The CDR3 DNA reads as TGTGCCAGCAGCCCTGCGGGGATGTACACTGAAGCTTTCTTT.

The CDR3 DNA reads TGTGCCAGCAGCGTATCCGGGAATCGCGAGCAGTACTTC. Amino acid sequence: CASSVSGNREQYF. The chain couples TRBV9 to TRBJ2-7; TRBD2 might be the D (5 bases). Germline CDR1 is SGDLS and CDR2 is YYNGEE. Trimming stripped 1 base from V and 6 bases from J, with 11 bases between. This CDR3 spans 13 amino acids.

The chain employs TRBV5-4 and TRBJ1-6, with TRBD1 matching 7 bases. The CDR3 spans 16 residues. The germline V gene encodes CDR1 SGHNT and CDR2 YYREEE (reference sequence). The V gene end was trimmed by 0 bases and the J gene end by 9 bases; junction bases not matched to a gene: 9. Here the CDR3 reads CASSLVAGGLGSPLHF. CDR3 nucleotides: TGTGCCAGCAGCTTGGTAGCAGGGGGTCTAGGTTCACCCCTCCACTTT.

The chain couples TRBV28 to TRBJ1-2, with unresolved D. This CDR3 region has 13 residues. Deletions cut 8 bases from V and 0 bases from J, with 10 bases between. In germline, CDR1 is MDHEN, CDR2 SYDVKM. CDR3 protein: CASSEDSNYGYTF. The CDR3 nucleotides read TGTGCCAGCTCCGAGGATTCTAACTATGGCTACACCTTC.

This clone was counted only a few times. The chain combines TRBV10-3 with TRBJ1-2; no definite D call. This CDR3 has 13 residues. The V gene's germline CDR1 is ENHRY and CDR2 SYGVKD. Trimming removed 4 bases from V and 5 bases from J, with 11 bases in between. The CDR3 DNA reads TGTGCCATCAGTGGCGAGGGTAAGTATGGCTACACCTTC. Protein: CAISGEGKYGYTF.

The genes are TRBV30 and TRBJ1-3, with a possible D match to TRBD1 (5 bases). Trimming removed 3 bases from V and 0 bases from J, with 12 bases in between. Germline assignment: CDR1 GTSNPN and CDR2 SVGIG (reference sequence). The CDR3 consists of 15 residues. CDR3 nucleotides: TGTGCCTGGAGACCAAAGGGGAACTCTGGAAACACCATATATTTT. The encoded protein is CAWRPKGNSGNTIYF.

This clone showed up just once. The genes are TRBV11-2 and TRBJ1-1; weak D call: TRBD1 (5 bases). Germline-derived CDR1 and CDR2 are SGHAT and FQNNGV. CDR3 size: 13 residues. V gave up 5 bases and J gave up 6 bases, with 13 bases separating them. The CDR3 DNA reads TGTGCCAGCAGCCCCCAGGGTTCGCCTGAAGCTTTCTTT. This codes for CASSPQGSPEAFF.

This chain links TRBV9 with TRBJ2-3; D gene unclear. Deletions cut 4 bases from V and 5 bases from J, with 14 bases between. The CDR3 is 14 residues long. Germline assignment: CDR1 SGDLS and CDR2 YYNGEE. Here the CDR3 reads CASSSPPSVDTQYF. The CDR3 bases are TGTGCCAGCAGCTCCCCCCCCAGCGTAGATACGCAGTATTTT. Based on the CDR3 plus reference TRBV9 and TRBJ2-3, the full variable domain is DSGVTQTPKHLITATGQRVTLRCSPRSGDLSVYWYQQSLDQGLQFLIQYYNGEERAKGNILERFSAQQFPDLHSELNLSSLELGDSALYFCASSSPPSVDTQYFGPGTRLTVL.

The sample holds a few counts of this clone. The chain is built from TRBV7-9 and TRBJ2-1; 12 nucleotides match TRBD2. Germline V gene sequence: CDR1 SEHNR, CDR2 FQNEAQ (reference sequence). The CDR3 contains 15 residues. With 9 bases clipped from V and 8 bases from J, the junction kept 11 bases outside the gene matches. In DNA form, the CDR3 reads TGTGCCAGTGAAATGACTAGCGGGAGTACCTATGAGCAGTTCTTC. Translation: CASEMTSGSTYEQFF.